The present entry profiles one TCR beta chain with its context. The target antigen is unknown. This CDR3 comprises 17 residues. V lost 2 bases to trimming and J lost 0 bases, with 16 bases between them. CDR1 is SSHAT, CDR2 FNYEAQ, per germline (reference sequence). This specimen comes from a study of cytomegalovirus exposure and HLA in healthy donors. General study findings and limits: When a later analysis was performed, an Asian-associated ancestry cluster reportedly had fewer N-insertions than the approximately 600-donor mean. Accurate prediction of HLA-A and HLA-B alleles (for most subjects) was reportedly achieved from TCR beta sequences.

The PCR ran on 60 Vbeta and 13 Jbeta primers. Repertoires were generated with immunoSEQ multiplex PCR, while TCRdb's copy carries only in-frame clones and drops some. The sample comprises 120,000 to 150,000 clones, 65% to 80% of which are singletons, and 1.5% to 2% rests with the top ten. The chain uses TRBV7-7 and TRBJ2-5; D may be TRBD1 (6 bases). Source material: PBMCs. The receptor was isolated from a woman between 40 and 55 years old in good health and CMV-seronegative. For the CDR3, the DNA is TGTGCCAGCAGCTTACAGCCCCCAGGGGATAACCAAGAGACCCAGTACTTC. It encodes CASSLQPPGDNQETQYF.